Following are 8 T cell receptor beta chains from one sample sequenced in a study of blood T cell repertoires in COVID-19. Clones were read by immunoSEQ multiplex PCR, and TCRdb kept only the in-frame ones, dropping some. In the table there are under 95,000 clones, less than 85% of which are singletons. The sequencing sample was made of peripheral blood. These receptors were collected from a human donor in a cohort sampled during active COVID-19.

The chain is built from TRBV7-2 and TRBJ1-4; possibly TRBD1 for D (6 bases). CDR3 length equals 14 residues. V was pared by 4 bases and J by 6 bases, with 12 bases between. From germline, CDR1 is SGHTA and CDR2 FQGNSA. CDR3 nucleotide sequence: TGTGCCAGCAGCTCCGCGGGGGGGCATGAAAAACTGTTTTTT. Translated, it gives CASSSAGGHEKLFF. The full variable domain, completed using reference TRBV7-2 and TRBJ1-4, is GAGVSQSPSNKVTEKGKDVELRCDPISGHTALYWYRQSLGQGLEFLIYFQGNSAPDKSGLPSDRFSAERTGGSVSTLTIQRTQQEDSAVYLCASSSAGGHEKLFFGSGTQLSVL.

The J gene is TRBJ2-5, the V gene TRBV6-6; 7 bases match TRBD1. V trimming: 4 bases; J trimming: 5 bases; junction bases outside the gene matches: 7. Looked up from germline, CDR1 is MNHNY and CDR2 is SVGAGI (reference sequence). The CDR3 extends over 14 amino acids. The CDR3 loop reads CASSSGQFRETQYF. The CDR3 DNA reads as TGTGCCAGCAGTTCGGGACAGTTCAGGGAGACCCAGTACTTC.

This clone showed up just once. The V call is TRBV12-3 or TRBV12-4, the J call TRBJ1-5; weak D call: TRBD1 (5 bases). V gave up 2 bases and J gave up 6 bases, with 8 bases separating them. CDR3 length: 13 amino acids. The CDR3 sequence is CASSLNQGQPQHF. The CDR3 coding sequence is TGTGCCAGCAGTTTAAATCAGGGTCAGCCCCAGCATTTT.

This chain uses TRBV15 with TRBJ1-1, with 10 bases fitting TRBD1. CDR1 is LNHNV and CDR2 is YYDKDF in the germline V gene (reference sequence). V lost 5 bases and J lost 4; bases outside the gene matches: 7. This CDR3 region has 15 residues. In DNA, the CDR3 is TGTGCCACCAGCCGAAGACAGGGGGCTCTCACTGAAGCTTTCTTT. It codes for CATSRRQGALTEAFF.

The chain is built from TRBV7-6 and TRBJ2-7, with 9 positions matching TRBD1. CDR1 and CDR2 (germline): SGHVS, FNYEAQ. J gave up 3 bases and V 3 bases, and 6 bases lay outside the gene matches. The CDR3 runs to 15 residues. The CDR3 region has the DNA TGTGCCAGCAGCTTGGTGGACAGGGGAGTCTACGAGCAGTACTTC. Translating it yields CASSLVDRGVYEQYF.

This clone has a single count. The chain combines TRBV10-3 with TRBJ1-5, with a possible D match to TRBD1 (5 bases). V was cut by 8 bases and J by 6 bases, with 14 bases left in between. Germline CDR1 is ENHRY and CDR2 is SYGVKD. This CDR3 is 13 amino acids long. CDR3 amino acids: CAIGGGSAQPQHF. CDR3 nucleotide sequence: TGTGCCATCGGCGGGGGGAGCGCTCAGCCCCAGCATTTT.

The J gene is TRBJ1-2, the V gene TRBV4-2; the D gene is possibly TRBD1 (5 bases). The germline V gene has CDR1 LGHNA and CDR2 YNFKEQ. This CDR3 is 14 amino acids long. V lost 0 bases, J lost 7 bases, and 12 bases lay in between. For the CDR3, the DNA is TGTGCCAGCAGCCAAGATACGGGGGAACGTGGCTACACCTTC. Protein product: CASSQDTGERGYTF.

The chain has TRBV4-1 and TRBJ2-1; 7 positions match TRBD1. This CDR3 has 13 amino acids. Looked up from germline, CDR1 is MGHRA and CDR2 is YSYEKL. V trimming: 7 bases; J trimming: 8 bases; junction bases outside the gene matches: 8. The CDR3 loop reads CASTTTGTYEQFF. The CDR3 DNA reads as TGCGCCAGCACTACGACAGGGACCTATGAGCAGTTCTTC.